This entry concerns a single T cell receptor beta chain. Generated by immunoSEQ multiplex PCR, the TCRdb table keeps only in-frame clones and is missing some. The data contain some 95,000 clones, approximately 89% of them singletons. The germline V and J ends were trimmed by 0 bases and 4 bases, with 13 bases remaining between them. Germline CDR1 reads SGHAT; CDR2 reads FQNNGV. The CDR3 extends over 17 amino acids. This record comes from a study of PD-1 blockade in classical Hodgkin lymphoma. Each patient relapsed following autologous stem cell transplantation, and prior brentuximab vedotin exposure differed.

The material was peripheral blood mononuclear cells (PBMCs), obtained before the second cycle of nivolumab. V and J are TRBV11-2 and TRBJ2-6; possibly TRBD1 for D (5 bases). The sequence came from a human donor with classical Hodgkin lymphoma. The CDR3 here is CASSLDLQTAGANVLTF. In DNA, the CDR3 is TGTGCCAGCAGCTTAGATCTTCAGACAGCCGGGGCCAACGTCCTGACTTTC.